Each of the 22 T cell receptor beta chains below was sequenced from the same sample in a study of cytomegalovirus exposure and HLA in healthy donors. The primer mix had 60 Vbeta and 13 Jbeta primers. TCRdb's copy holds only in-frame clones and misses some; the assay was immunoSEQ multiplex PCR. This sample has under 150,000 clones, with 76% found just once. Specimen: PBMCs. These TCRs come from a woman aged 35 to 49 in good health and CMV-seronegative.

This chain links TRBV6-6 with TRBJ2-3; D gene ambiguous. CDR3 length: 13 residues. With 5 bases removed from V and 1 base from J, the gap between germline ends came to 7 bases. Per the germline V gene, CDR1 is MNHNY and CDR2 is SVGAGI (reference sequence). CDR3 in amino acids: CASSLTRTDTQYF. The CDR3 DNA follows: TGTGCCAGCAGTCTAACCCGCACAGATACGCAGTATTTT.

The chain couples TRBV4-2 to TRBJ2-5; D possibly corresponds to TRBD2 (7 bases). V gave up 4 bases and J gave up 1 base, with 16 bases separating them. The CDR3 is 16 amino acids. Germline lookup yields CDR1 LGHNA and CDR2 YNFKEQ. The CDR3 protein is CASSPQGGAAQETQYF. For the CDR3, the DNA is TGTGCCAGCAGCCCCCAAGGGGGGGCAGCCCAAGAGACCCAGTACTTC.

This sequence joins TRBV7-9 and TRBJ2-5; D is unresolved. Germline values: CDR1 SEHNR, CDR2 FQNEAQ (reference sequence). The CDR3 runs 14 residues. The germline V and J ends were trimmed by 4 bases and 2 bases, with 11 bases remaining between them. CDR3: CASSSGKQQETQYF. The CDR3 DNA reads as TGTGCCAGCAGCTCCGGAAAACAGCAAGAGACCCAGTACTTC.

V gene TRBV14 combines with J gene TRBJ1-3, with TRBD1 matching 7 bases. CDR1 is SGHDN, CDR2 FVKESK, per germline. Trimming removed 3 bases from V and 0 bases from J; junction bases left unmatched: 14. CDR3 length: 19 residues. The chain's CDR3 is CASSQDTWTGYSSGNTIYF. CDR3 nucleotides: TGTGCCAGCAGCCAGGACACTTGGACAGGTTACAGCTCTGGAAACACCATATATTTT. The full variable domain, with the rest looked up from reference TRBV14 and TRBJ1-3, is EAGVTQFPSHSVIEKGQTVTLRCDPISGHDNLYWYRRVMGKEIKFLLHFVKESKQDESGMPNNRFLAERTGGTYSTLKVQPAELEDSGVYFCASSQDTWTGYSSGNTIYFGEGSWLTVV.

The gene calls are TRBV15 and TRBJ1-2; D unclear. CDR1 LNHNV and CDR2 YYDKDF come from the germline V gene (reference sequence). Deletions cut 0 bases from V and 8 bases from J, with 13 bases between. The CDR3 runs to 14 residues. CDR3 sequence reads: CATSRDIGSRGYTF. DNA for the CDR3: TGTGCCACCAGCAGAGATATCGGGTCACGGGGCTACACCTTC.

In nucleotides, the CDR3 is TGTGCCAGTAGTATCCCCATTGGAGGCGTGGATACGCAGTATTTT. Its protein product is CASSIPIGGVDTQYF. V is TRBV19 and J is TRBJ2-3; D may be TRBD2 (5 bases). The CDR3 is 15 amino acids. CDR1 and CDR2 from the germline V gene are LNHDA and SQIVND (reference sequence). V was shortened by 3 bases and J by 6 bases, with 16 bases between the two germline ends.

The V call is TRBV10-3, the J call TRBJ2-7; 8 bases match TRBD2. CDR1 and CDR2 from the germline V gene are ENHRY and SYGVKD. Germline trimming cut 7 bases from V and 5 bases from J; bases unmatched to any gene: 10. The CDR3 is 14 amino acids. CDR3 coding DNA: TGTGCCATCAAATTAAGCGGGGGCCCTCACGAGCAGTACTTC. Encoded protein: CAIKLSGGPHEQYF.

The rearrangement uses TRBV30 and TRBJ2-7; D is unresolved. V was trimmed by 1 base and J by 0 bases, leaving 10 bases between them. From germline, CDR1 is GTSNPN and CDR2 SVGIG (reference sequence). This CDR3 spans 14 amino acids. CDR3 coding DNA: TGTGCCTGGAGTGCATACAGTAACTCCTACGAGCAGTACTTC. This sequence encodes CAWSAYSNSYEQYF.

The rearrangement joins TRBV6-1 to TRBJ2-7; TRBD2 matches at 13 bases. The CDR3 length is 15 residues. Germline trimming cut 6 bases from V and 1 base from J; bases unmatched to any gene: 3. Germline V gene data show CDR1 as MNHNS and CDR2 as SASEGT. The CDR3 sequence: CASRETSGRSYEQYF. The CDR3 nucleotides are TGTGCCAGCAGGGAGACTAGCGGGAGGTCCTACGAGCAGTACTTC.

The gene calls are TRBV7-2 and TRBJ2-1, with no clear D. The CDR3 sequence is 13 residues long. Trimming pared 1 base from V and 4 bases from J, leaving 5 bases between. Germline V gives CDR1 SGHTA, CDR2 FQGNSA. CDR3 protein: CASSLGQYNEQFF. DNA of the CDR3: TGTGCCAGCAGCTTAGGACAATACAATGAGCAGTTCTTC.

This clone was observed a few times. The V call is TRBV29-1, the J call TRBJ2-1, with TRBD2 identical over 14 bases. Germline values: CDR1 SQVTM, CDR2 ANQGSEA. The CDR3 runs 19 residues. With V trimmed by 5 bases and J by 0 bases, 12 bases remained unmatched. CDR3 DNA sequence: TGCAGCGTTATGGGGACTAGCGGGAGTTTAGGTGACTCCTACAATGAGCAGTTCTTC. Amino acid sequence: CSVMGTSGSLGDSYNEQFF.

This clone was seen more than once but under ten times. The chain is built from TRBV5-6 and TRBJ2-1; 7 bases fit TRBD2. Germline-derived CDR1 and CDR2 are SGHDT and YYEEEE. The CDR3 length is 14 residues. The junction had 1 base not matched to a gene; V was cut back by 0 bases and J by 4 bases. The CDR3 region has the DNA TGTGCCAGCAGCTTGGGGGGACTATACAATGAGCAGTTCTTC. Translating gives CASSLGGLYNEQFF.

The chain is built from TRBV7-6 and TRBJ2-7, with 9 bases fitting TRBD2. CDR3 size: 18 residues. Germline trimming cut 1 base from V and 2 bases from J; bases unmatched to any gene: 12. Germline CDR1 reads SGHVS; CDR2 reads FNYEAQ. CDR3 protein: CASSLDPPSSGDAYEQYF. The CDR3 nucleotides are TGTGCCAGCAGCTTAGACCCGCCATCTAGCGGGGACGCCTACGAGCAGTACTTC. Full variable domain (remainder filled in from reference TRBV7-6 and TRBJ2-7): GAGVSQSPRYKVTKRGQDVALRCDPISGHVSLYWYRQALGQGPEFLTYFNYEAQQDKSGLPNDRFSAERPEGSISTLTIQRTEQRDSAMYRCASSLDPPSSGDAYEQYFGPGTRLTVT.

J is TRBJ2-7 and V is TRBV5-1; 7 bases line up with TRBD2. Germline V CDR1 and CDR2: SGHRS, YFSETQ. This CDR3 has 15 amino acids. V lost 4 bases to trimming and J lost 6 bases; unmatched junction nucleotides: 13. Here the CDR3 DNA reads TGCGCCAGCAGCCCTACTACGGGGGGAACGGGCGAGCAGTACTTC. This gives the protein CASSPTTGGTGEQYF.

CDR3 sequence: CASSESRVLDEQYF. CDR3 nucleotide sequence: TGTGCCAGCAGCGAGTCCAGGGTTCTCGACGAGCAGTACTTC. The chain uses TRBV11-2 and TRBJ2-7; tentative D call: TRBD1 (5 bases). The ends were cut back, 5 bases at V and 5 bases at J, with 16 bases in the middle. Looked up from germline, CDR1 is SGHAT and CDR2 is FQNNGV. The CDR3 runs 14 residues.

The chain employs TRBV6-5 and TRBJ2-3; TRBD1 agrees at 11 bases. The CDR3 length is 14 residues. The germline gives CDR1 MNHEY, CDR2 SVGAGI. The J segment lost 8 bases and the V segment lost 4 bases, leaving 5 bases of the junction unmatched. CDR3: CASSSDRGPRTQYF. In DNA form, the CDR3 reads TGTGCCAGCAGTTCGGACAGGGGGCCGCGTACGCAGTATTTT.

The rearrangement links TRBV5-1 to TRBJ1-2; D is uncertain. This CDR3 spans 14 amino acids. Germline CDR1 SGHRS, CDR2 YFSETQ. The V end was cut by 4 bases, the J end by 8 bases, with 18 bases between. The CDR3 protein is CASSRGEGLWGYTF. The CDR3 DNA follows: TGCGCCAGCAGCCGCGGGGAGGGCCTGTGGGGCTACACCTTC.

The chain combines TRBV7-2 with TRBJ1-2; 8 bases match TRBD1. CDR3 length: 16 amino acids. J gave up 7 bases and V 2 bases, and 12 bases lay outside the gene matches. Germline V gene sequence: CDR1 SGHTA, CDR2 FQGNSA. Written as DNA, the CDR3 is TGTGCCAGCAGCTTATTCCAGGAACAGGGGGGCCGTGGCTACACCTTC. Translation gives CASSLFQEQGGRGYTF.

The rearrangement joins TRBV27 to TRBJ1-1; a possible D gene is TRBD1 (6 bases). The V gene's germline CDR1 is MNHEY and CDR2 SMNVEV (reference sequence). The V end was cut by 4 bases, the J end by 1 base, with 13 bases between. This CDR3 is 15 amino acids long. CDR3 in DNA: TGTGCCAGCAGTTCCACTCCGACAGGGAACACTGAAGCTTTCTTT. Protein sequence: CASSSTPTGNTEAFF.

The V and J genes are TRBV6-5 and TRBJ2-7, with 14 bases fitting TRBD2. The germline CDR1 and CDR2 sequences are MNHEY and SVGAGI. The V and J ends lost 5 bases and 4 bases, in that order; junction bases with no gene match: 4. The CDR3 covers 15 residues. CDR3 in DNA: TGTGCCAGCAGTAGGGGACTAGCGGGAGAGTACGAGCAGTACTTC. Translated: CASSRGLAGEYEQYF.

J is TRBJ2-3 and V is TRBV5-6, with D possibly being TRBD2 (6 bases). The CDR3 covers 14 residues. Between the trimmed V and J ends, which lost 0 bases and 5 bases, there was a span of 10 bases. The germline CDR1 and CDR2 sequences are SGHDT and YYEEEE. CDR3 sequence (DNA): TGTGCCAGCAGCTTGGAGGGGCGGGAAGATACGCAGTATTTT. Amino acid sequence: CASSLEGREDTQYF.

A single count supports this clone. The rearrangement joins TRBV10-2 to TRBJ2-1; D is possibly TRBD2 (7 bases). The CDR3 covers 12 residues. V was trimmed by 8 bases and J by 4 bases, leaving 9 bases between them. Per the germline V gene, CDR1 is WSHSY and CDR2 is SAAADI. The CDR3 DNA sequence: TGCGCCAGCGGGGGGGCATACAATGAGCAGTTCTTC. Its protein product is CASGGAYNEQFF.